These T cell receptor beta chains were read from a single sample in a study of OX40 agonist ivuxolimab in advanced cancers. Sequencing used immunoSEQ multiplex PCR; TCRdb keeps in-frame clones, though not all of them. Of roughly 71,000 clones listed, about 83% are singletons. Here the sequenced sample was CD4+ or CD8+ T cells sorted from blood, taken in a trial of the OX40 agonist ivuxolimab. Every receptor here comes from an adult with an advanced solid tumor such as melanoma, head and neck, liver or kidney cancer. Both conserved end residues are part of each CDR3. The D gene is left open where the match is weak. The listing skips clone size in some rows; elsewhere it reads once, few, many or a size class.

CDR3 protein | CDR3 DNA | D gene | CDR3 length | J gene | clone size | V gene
CASSLRHFSNQPQHF | TGTGCCAGCAGCTTGAGACACTTCAGCAATCAGCCCCAGCATTTT | NA | 15 | TRBJ1-5 | NA | TRBV7-9
CASSLETFNNEQFF | TGTGCCAGCAGTTTGGAGACTTTCAACAATGAGCAGTTCTTC | NA | 14 | TRBJ2-1 | NA | TRBV27
CASSGNYINTDTQYF | TGTGCCAGCAGCGGAAACTATATCAACACAGATACGCAGTATTTT | NA | 15 | TRBJ2-3 | NA | TRBV11-2
CASSTGQSHSGNTIYF | TGTGCCAGCTCAACCGGACAGAGCCACTCTGGAAACACCATATATTTT | NA | 16 | TRBJ1-3 | NA | TRBV18
CASSLVTANTGELFF | TGTGCCAGCAGCTTGGTGACAGCCAACACCGGGGAGCTGTTTTTT | NA | 15 | TRBJ2-2 | NA | TRBV5-4
CASNPRRDSYQPQHF | TGTGCCAGTAATCCCCGCAGGGACTCGTATCAGCCCCAGCATTTT | NA | 15 | TRBJ1-5 | NA | TRBV19
CASSALSVEAFF | TGTGCCAGCAGCGCCTTGTCCGTTGAAGCTTTCTTT | NA | 12 | TRBJ1-1 | NA | TRBV4-2
CASKQGGGYTDTQYF | TGTGCCAGTAAACAAGGAGGGGGCTACACAGATACGCAGTATTTT | NA | 15 | TRBJ2-3 | NA | TRBV19
CASSLDGRVNEQFF | TGTGCCAGCAGCTTGGATGGCAGGGTGAATGAGCAGTTCTTC | NA | 14 | TRBJ2-1 | NA | TRBV7-7
CASRLPGGGGNQPQHF | TGTGCCAGCAGGCTTCCAGGGGGCGGTGGCAATCAGCCCCAGCATTTT | TRBD1 | 16 | TRBJ1-5 | NA | TRBV28
CASSLFGQLTDSPLHF | TGTGCCAGCAGTTTATTCGGACAGCTGACAGATTCACCCCTCCACTTT | NA | 16 | TRBJ1-6 | NA | TRBV28
CASSPPQDNEQFF | TGTGCCAGCAGTCCCCCACAGGACAATGAGCAGTTCTTC | NA | 13 | TRBJ2-1 | NA | TRBV6-6
CASSELFRDTYGYTF | TGTGCCAGCAGTGAATTATTCAGGGATACCTATGGCTACACCTTC | NA | 15 | TRBJ1-2 | few | TRBV6-1
CASSVGGRSSYEQYF | TGTGCCAGCAGCGTAGGGGGCCGTAGCTCCTACGAGCAGTACTTC | NA | 15 | TRBJ2-7 | once | TRBV9
CSVEGGTGVYEQYF | TGCAGCGTTGAAGGAGGGACAGGCGTTTACGAGCAGTACTTC | TRBD1 | 14 | TRBJ2-7 | NA | TRBV29-1
CASSETGRQETQYF | TGCGCCAGCAGTGAGACAGGCCGGCAAGAGACCCAGTACTTC | NA | 14 | TRBJ2-5 | NA | TRBV10-2
CASSSGGRGNSDTQYF | TGTGCCAGCAGCTCCGGAGGGCGAGGAAATTCGGATACGCAGTATTTT | NA | 16 | TRBJ2-3 | NA | TRBV13
CASSQGVLGQGTGANVLTF | TGCGCCAGCAGCCAAGGGGTGCTGGGACAGGGGACCGGGGCCAACGTCCTGACTTTC | TRBD1 | 19 | TRBJ2-6 | NA | TRBV4-1
CACVGGGLGNNEKLFF | TGTGCCTGCGTGGGGGGCGGCTTGGGGAATAATGAAAAACTGTTTTTT | NA | 16 | TRBJ1-4 | NA | TRBV30